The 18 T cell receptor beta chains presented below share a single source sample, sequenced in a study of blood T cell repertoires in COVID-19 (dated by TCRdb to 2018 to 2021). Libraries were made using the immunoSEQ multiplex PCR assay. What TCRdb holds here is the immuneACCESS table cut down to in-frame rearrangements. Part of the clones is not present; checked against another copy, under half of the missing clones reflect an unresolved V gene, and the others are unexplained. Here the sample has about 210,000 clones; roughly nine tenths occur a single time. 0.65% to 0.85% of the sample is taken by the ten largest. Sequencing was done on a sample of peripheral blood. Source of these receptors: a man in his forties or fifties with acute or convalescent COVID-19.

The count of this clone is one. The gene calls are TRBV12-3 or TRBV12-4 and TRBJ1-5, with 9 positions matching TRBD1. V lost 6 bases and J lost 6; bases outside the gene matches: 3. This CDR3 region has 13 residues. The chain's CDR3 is CASRDRGFQPQHF. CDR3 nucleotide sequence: TGTGCCAGCAGGGACAGGGGTTTTCAGCCCCAGCATTTT.

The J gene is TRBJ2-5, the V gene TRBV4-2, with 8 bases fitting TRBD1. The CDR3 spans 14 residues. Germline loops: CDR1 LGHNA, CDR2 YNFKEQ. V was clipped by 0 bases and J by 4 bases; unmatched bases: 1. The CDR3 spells CASSQDDRGETQYF. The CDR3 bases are TGTGCCAGCAGCCAAGATGACAGGGGAGAGACCCAGTACTTC.

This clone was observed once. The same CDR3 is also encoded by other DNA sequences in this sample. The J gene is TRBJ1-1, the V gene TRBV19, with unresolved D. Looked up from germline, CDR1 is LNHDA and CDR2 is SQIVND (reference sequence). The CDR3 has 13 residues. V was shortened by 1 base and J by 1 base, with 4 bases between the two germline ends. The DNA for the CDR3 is TGTGCCAGTAGTATAGGTCGGAACACTGAAGCTTTCTTT. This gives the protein CASSIGRNTEAFF.

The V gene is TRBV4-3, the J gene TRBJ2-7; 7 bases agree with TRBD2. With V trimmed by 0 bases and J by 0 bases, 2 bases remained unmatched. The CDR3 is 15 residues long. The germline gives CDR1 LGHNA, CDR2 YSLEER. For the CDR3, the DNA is TGCGCCAGCAGCCAAGAAGGCGGGAGCTCCTACGAGCAGTACTTC. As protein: CASSQEGGSSYEQYF.

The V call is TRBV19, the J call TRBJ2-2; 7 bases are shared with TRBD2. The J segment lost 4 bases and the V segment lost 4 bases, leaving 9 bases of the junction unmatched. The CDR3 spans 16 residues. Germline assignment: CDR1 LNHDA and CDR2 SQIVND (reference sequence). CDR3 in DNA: TGTGCCAGTAGTAACAGCTGGGACTACTTCACCGGGGAGCTGTTTTTT. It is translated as CASSNSWDYFTGELFF. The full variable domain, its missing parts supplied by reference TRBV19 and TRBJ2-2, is DGGITQSPKYLFRKEGQNVTLSCEQNLNHDAMYWYRQDPGQGLRLIYYSQIVNDFQKGDIAEGYSVSREKKESFPLTVTSAQKNPTAFYLCASSNSWDYFTGELFFGEGSRLTVL.

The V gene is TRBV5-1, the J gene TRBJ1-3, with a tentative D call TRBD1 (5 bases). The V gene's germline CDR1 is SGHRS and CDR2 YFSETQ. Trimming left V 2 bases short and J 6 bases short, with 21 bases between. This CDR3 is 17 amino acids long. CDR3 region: CASSFLGRGAATNTIYF. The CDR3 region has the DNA TGCGCCAGCAGCTTTCTCGGGAGGGGAGCCGCCACAAACACCATATATTTT. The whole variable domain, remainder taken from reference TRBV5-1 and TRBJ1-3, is KAGVTQTPRYLIKTRGQQVTLSCSPISGHRSVSWYQQTPGQGLQFLFEYFSETQRNKGNFPGRFSGRQFSNSRSEMNVSTLELGDSALYLCASSFLGRGAATNTIYFGEGSWLTVV.

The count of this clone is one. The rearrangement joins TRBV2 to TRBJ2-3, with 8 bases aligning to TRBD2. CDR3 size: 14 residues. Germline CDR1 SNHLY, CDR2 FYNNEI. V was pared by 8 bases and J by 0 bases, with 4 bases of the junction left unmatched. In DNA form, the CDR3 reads TGTGCCAGCGCACTAGCGGATAGCACAGATACGCAGTATTTT. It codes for CASALADSTDTQYF.

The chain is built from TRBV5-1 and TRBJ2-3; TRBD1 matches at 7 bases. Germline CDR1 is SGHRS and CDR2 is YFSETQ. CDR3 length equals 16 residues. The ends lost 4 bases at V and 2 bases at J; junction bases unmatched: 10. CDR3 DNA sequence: TGCGCCAGCAGCCTCGACAGGGCATTACCCACAGATACGCAGTATTTT. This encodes CASSLDRALPTDTQYF.

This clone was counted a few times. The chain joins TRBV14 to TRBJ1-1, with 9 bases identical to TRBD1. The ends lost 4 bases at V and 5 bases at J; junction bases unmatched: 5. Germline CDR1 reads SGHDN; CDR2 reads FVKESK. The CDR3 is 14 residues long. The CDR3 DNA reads TGTGCCAGCAGCCTCGGGACAGGGTTAACTGAAGCTTTCTTT. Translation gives CASSLGTGLTEAFF.

The CDR3 coding sequence is TGTGCCAGCAGCCAAAACCCCTGGGAGGTATATCAGCCCCAGCATTTT. Translating gives CASSQNPWEVYQPQHF. The chain links TRBV4-2 to TRBJ1-5; D gene ambiguous. V gave up 2 bases and J gave up 5 bases, with 16 bases separating them. This CDR3 contains 16 residues. Germline-derived CDR1 and CDR2 are LGHNA and YNFKEQ.

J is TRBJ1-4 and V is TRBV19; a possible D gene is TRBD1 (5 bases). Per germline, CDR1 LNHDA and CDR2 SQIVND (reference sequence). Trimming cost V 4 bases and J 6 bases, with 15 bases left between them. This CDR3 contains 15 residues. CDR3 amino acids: CASSTVTVNDEKLFF. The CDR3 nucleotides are TGTGCCAGTAGTACCGTGACAGTTAATGATGAAAAACTGTTTTTT.

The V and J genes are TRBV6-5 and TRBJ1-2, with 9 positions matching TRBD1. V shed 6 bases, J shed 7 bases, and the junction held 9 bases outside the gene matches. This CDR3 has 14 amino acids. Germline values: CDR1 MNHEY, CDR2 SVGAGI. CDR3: CASSQTGGAGGYTF. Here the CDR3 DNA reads TGTGCCAGCAGCCAAACAGGGGGCGCGGGTGGCTACACCTTC.

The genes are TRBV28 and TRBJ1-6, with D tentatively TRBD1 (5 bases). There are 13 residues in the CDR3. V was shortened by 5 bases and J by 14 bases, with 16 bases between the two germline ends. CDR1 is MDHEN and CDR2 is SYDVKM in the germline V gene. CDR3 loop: CASSPQVDGSLHF. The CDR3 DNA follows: TGTGCCAGCAGTCCACAGGTTGACGGTTCCCTCCACTTT. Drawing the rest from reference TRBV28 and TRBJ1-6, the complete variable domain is DVKVTQSSRYLVKRTGEKVFLECVQDMDHENMFWYRQDPGLGLRLIYFSYDVKMKEKGDIPEGYSVSREKKERFSLILESASTNQTSMYLCASSPQVDGSLHFGNGTRLTVT.

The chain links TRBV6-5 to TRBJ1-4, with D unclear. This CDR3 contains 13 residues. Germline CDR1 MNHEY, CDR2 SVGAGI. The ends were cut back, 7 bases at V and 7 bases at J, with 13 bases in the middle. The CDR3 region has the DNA TGTGCCAGCACACGGGCAGGAGGTGAAAAACTGTTTTTT. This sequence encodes CASTRAGGEKLFF.

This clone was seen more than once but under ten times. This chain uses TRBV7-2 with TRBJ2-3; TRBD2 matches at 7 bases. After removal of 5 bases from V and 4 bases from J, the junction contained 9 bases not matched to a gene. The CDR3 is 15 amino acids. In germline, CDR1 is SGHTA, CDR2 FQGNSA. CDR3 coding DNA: TGTGCCAGCAGCCGCCGACTAGCCTCTTCAGATACGCAGTATTTT. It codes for CASSRRLASSDTQYF.

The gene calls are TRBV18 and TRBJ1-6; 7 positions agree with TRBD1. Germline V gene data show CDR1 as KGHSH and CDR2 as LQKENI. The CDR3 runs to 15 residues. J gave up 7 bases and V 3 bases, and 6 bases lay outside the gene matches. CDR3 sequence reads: CASSPRTGGNSPLHF. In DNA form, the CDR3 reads TGTGCCAGCTCACCTCGGACAGGCGGAAATTCACCCCTCCACTTT.

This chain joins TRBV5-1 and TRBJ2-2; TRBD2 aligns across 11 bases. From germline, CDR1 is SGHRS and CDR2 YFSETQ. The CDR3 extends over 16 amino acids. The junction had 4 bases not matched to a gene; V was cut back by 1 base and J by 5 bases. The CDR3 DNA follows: TGCGCCAGCAGCTTGCTGGGACTAGCGGAGACCGGGGAGCTGTTTTTT. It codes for CASSLLGLAETGELFF.

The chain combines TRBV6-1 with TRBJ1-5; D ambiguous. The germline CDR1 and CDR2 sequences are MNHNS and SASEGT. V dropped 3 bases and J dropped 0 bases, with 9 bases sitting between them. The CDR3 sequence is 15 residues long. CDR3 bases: TGTGCCAGCAGTGAGGGCCGAGATAGCAATCAGCCCCAGCATTTT. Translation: CASSEGRDSNQPQHF.